This T cell receptor beta chain was sequenced in a study of blood T cell repertoires in COVID-19 (dated by TCRdb to 2018 to 2021). In terms of the full investigation: Samples from collaborators originated in the United States, Italy and Spain and spanned both the acute and convalescent phases of COVID-19. The dataset comprised deeply sampled blood TCRbeta repertoires from subjects exposed to, actively infected with, or recovered from COVID-19. The samples were drawn from the first 160 participants of the ongoing ImmuneRACE study and from some 1,300 subjects provided by 6 global collaborators. Where available, HLA class I and class II types were obtained from metadata supplied by the sample provider rather than from assay-based typing. A freely available public database, intended as a resource for researchers studying the immune response to SARS-CoV-2, is where the repertoires were released. The prospective study material was composed of cDNA or gDNA derived from T cells, B-cell-depleted T cells, or PBMCs. Sample metadata almost always included a de-identified subject ID, COVID-19 status, age in years and sex. Overall study outcomes, separate from this receptor: How much clinical and demographic metadata was included differed by source and by participant, and the metadata was provided uncurated.

TCRbeta CDR3 regions were amplified from genomic DNA by means of the immunoSEQ Assay, a bias-controlled multiplex PCR. From the authors' description of their analysis: The number of nucleated cells in each sample was estimated by amplification of reference gene primers within the assay. To quantify the absolute abundance of each unique TCRbeta CDR3 rearrangement, sequence reads were collapsed and filtered. For each sample, productive Simpson clonality was calculated as the square root of Simpson's diversity index over productive rearrangements. This is the immuneACCESS table as TCRdb keeps it, with only in-frame sequences that have V and J called. A part of the clones is gone; compared with another copy, unresolved V genes explain less than half, and the rest is unexplained. Clone size and the V and J calls come from that table; the DNA yielded D and trimming. The table for this sample lists approximately 280,000 clones; roughly 88% of them were counted only once. The top ten clones comprise just under 9.5% of the sample.

V trim: 4 bases; J trim: 1 base; unmatched bases: 8. Its CDR3 holds 16 amino acids, cysteine through phenylalanine. The read is trimmed to its CDR3 DNA, 48 bases read in frame from base 1. CDR1 is given as SGHNT and CDR2 as YYREEE, both from the germline V gene (reference sequence). On this clone itself: Its antigen is still unknown. Nothing much larger sits one base from this clone, and base qualities are not available.

The collaborating institutions used their own protocols to collect whole blood in K2EDTA tubes. For TCRbeta analysis, collaborators shipped samples in one of three forms: frozen whole blood, isolated PBMCs, or DNA extracted from either of those sample types. The material sequenced was peripheral blood. The rearranged segments are TRBV5-4 and TRBJ2-3; 8 central nucleotides agree with TRBD2. This receptor was identified in a young man with active or convalescent COVID-19. The base sequence is TGTGCCAGCAGCCCGGGACTAGTCTCGGGCACAGATACGCAGTATTTT. Its coded protein is CASSPGLVSGTDTQYF.